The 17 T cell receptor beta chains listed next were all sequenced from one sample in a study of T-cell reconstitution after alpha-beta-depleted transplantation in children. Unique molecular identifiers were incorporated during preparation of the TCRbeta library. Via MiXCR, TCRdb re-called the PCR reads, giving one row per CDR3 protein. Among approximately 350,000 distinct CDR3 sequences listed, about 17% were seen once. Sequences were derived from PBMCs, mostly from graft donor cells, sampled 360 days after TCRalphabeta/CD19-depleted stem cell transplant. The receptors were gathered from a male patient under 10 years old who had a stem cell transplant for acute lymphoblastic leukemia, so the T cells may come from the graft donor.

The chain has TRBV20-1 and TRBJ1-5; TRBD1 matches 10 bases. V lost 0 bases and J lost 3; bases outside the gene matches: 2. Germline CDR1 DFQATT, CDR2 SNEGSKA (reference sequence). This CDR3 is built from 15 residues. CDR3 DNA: TGCAGTGCTAGAGATGGGACAGGGGTCAATCAGCCCCAGCATTTT. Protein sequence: CSARDGTGVNQPQHF.

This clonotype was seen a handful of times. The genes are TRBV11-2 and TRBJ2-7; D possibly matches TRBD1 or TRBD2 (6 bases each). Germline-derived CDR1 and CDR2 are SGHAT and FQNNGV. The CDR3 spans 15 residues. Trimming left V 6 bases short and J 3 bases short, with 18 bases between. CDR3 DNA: TGTGCCAGCAGATCCATCGGGGGCGCAATCTACGAGCAGTACTTC. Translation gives CASRSIGGAIYEQYF.

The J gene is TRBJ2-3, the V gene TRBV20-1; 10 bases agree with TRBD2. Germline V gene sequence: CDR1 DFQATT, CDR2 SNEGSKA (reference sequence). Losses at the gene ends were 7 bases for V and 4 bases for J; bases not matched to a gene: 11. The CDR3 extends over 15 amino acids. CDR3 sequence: CSVGLAGALADTQYF. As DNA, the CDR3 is TGCAGTGTGGGTCTAGCGGGAGCATTGGCAGATACGCAGTATTTT.

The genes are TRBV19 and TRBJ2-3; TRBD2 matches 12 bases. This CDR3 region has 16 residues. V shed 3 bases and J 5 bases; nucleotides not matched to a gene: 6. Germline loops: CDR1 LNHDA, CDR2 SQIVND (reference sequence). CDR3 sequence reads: CASSIPRTSGKDTQYF. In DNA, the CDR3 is TGTGCCAGTAGTATTCCTCGGACTAGCGGGAAAGATACGCAGTATTTT.

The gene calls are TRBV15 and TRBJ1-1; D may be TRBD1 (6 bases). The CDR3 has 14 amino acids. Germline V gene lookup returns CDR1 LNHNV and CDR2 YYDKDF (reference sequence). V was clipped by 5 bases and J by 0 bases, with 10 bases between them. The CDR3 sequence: CATSAGHLNTEAFF. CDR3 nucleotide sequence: TGTGCCACCAGCGCGGGACATCTGAACACTGAAGCTTTCTTT.

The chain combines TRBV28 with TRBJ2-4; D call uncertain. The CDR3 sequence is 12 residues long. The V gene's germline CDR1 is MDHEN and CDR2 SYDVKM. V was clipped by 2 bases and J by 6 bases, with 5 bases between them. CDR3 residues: CASSLNRNIQYF. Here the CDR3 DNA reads TGTGCCAGCAGTTTAAACAGAAACATTCAGTACTTC.

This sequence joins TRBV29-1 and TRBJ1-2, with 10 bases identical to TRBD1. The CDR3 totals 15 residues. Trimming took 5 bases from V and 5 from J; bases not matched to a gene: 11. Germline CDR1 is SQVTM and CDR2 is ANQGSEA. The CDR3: CSVMGQGPPSYGYTF. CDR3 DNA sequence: TGCAGCGTTATGGGACAGGGGCCGCCCTCGTATGGCTACACCTTC.

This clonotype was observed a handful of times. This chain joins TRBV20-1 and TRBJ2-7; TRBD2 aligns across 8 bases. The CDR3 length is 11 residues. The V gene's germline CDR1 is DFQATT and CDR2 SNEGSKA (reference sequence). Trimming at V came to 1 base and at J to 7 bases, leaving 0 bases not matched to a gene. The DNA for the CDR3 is TGCAGTGCTAGAGGACTAGCGGAGCAGTACTTC. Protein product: CSARGLAEQYF.

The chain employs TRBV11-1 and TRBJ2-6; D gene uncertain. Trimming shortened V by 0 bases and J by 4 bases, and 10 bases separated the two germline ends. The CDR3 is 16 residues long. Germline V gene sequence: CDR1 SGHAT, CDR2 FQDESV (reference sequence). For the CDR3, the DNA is TGTGCCAGCAGCTTAGCCTACATCTCCGGGGCCAACGTCCTGACTTTC. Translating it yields CASSLAYISGANVLTF. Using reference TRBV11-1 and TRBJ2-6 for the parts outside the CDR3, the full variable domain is EAEVAQSPRYKITEKSQAVAFWCDPISGHATLYWYRQILGQGPELLVQFQDESVVDDSQLPKDRFSAERLKGVDSTLKIQPAELGDSAMYLCASSLAYISGANVLTFGAGSRLTVL.

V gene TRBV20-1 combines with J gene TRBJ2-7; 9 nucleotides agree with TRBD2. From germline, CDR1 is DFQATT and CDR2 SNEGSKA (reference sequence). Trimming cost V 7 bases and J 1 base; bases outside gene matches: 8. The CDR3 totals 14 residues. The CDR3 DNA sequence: TGCAGTGGGGGATTAGCGGGAGATTCCTACGAGCAGTACTTC. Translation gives CSGGLAGDSYEQYF.

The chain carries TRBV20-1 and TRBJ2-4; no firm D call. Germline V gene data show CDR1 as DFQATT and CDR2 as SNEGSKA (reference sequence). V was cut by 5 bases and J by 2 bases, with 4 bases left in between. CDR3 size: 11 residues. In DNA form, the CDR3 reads TGCAGTGCTCTGACCAAAAACATTCAGTACTTC. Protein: CSALTKNIQYF.

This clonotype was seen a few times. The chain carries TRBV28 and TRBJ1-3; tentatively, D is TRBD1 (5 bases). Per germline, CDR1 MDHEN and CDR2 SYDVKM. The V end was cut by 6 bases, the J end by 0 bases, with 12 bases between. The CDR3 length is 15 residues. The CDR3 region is CASRPDSYSGNTIYF. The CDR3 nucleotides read TGTGCCAGCAGGCCCGACAGCTACTCTGGAAACACCATATATTTT.

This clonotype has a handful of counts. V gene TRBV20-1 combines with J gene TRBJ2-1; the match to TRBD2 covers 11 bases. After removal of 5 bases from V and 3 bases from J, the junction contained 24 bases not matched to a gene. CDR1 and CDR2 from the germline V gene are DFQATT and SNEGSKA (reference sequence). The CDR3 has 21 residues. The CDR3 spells CSALVTDVGVEGLADYNEQFF. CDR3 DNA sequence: TGCAGTGCTTTAGTTACGGATGTCGGAGTGGAGGGACTAGCGGACTACAATGAGCAGTTCTTC.

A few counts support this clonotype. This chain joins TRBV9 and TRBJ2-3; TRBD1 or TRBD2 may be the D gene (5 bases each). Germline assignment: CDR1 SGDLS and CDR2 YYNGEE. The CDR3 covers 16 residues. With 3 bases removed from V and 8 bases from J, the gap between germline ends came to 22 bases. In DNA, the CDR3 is TGTGCCAGCAGCGCTTACACCGGGACGGCGCAGGGTACGCAGTATTTT. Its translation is CASSAYTGTAQGTQYF.

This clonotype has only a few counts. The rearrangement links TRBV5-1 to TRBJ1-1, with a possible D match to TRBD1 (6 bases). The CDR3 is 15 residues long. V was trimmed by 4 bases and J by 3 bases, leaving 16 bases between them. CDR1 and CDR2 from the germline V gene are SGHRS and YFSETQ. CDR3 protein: CASSTGEGVYTEAFF. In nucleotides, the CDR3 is TGCGCCAGCAGCACCGGTGAGGGGGTTTACACTGAAGCTTTCTTT.

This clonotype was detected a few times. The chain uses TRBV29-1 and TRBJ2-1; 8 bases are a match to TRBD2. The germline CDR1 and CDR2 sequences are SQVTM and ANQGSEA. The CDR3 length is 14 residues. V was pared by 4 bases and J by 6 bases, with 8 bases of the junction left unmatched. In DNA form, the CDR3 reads TGCAGCGTTGGGAAAGCGGGAGTTTTCAATGAGCAGTTCTTC. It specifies CSVGKAGVFNEQFF.

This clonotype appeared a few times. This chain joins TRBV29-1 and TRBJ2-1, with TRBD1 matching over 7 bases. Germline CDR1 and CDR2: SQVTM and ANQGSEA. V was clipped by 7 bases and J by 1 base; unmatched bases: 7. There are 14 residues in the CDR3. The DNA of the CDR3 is TGCAGCGGGGCCGGGACAGAGTCCTACAATGAGCAGTTCTTC. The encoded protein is CSGAGTESYNEQFF.